This is a list of T cell receptor beta chains from one sample in a study of graft-versus-host responses after intestinal transplantation. TCRdb's copy holds only in-frame clones and misses some; the assay was immunoSEQ multiplex PCR. This repertoire shows 20,000 or so clones, over 75% found once; its top ten account for 1.5% to 2.5%. The sample here was PBMCs, taken 350 to 400 days after transplant. These receptor sequences come from a human patient who received an intestinal transplant, so some T cells may come from the graft donor. The conserved cysteine and the conserved F or W are not part of the CDR3 here. D genes are given only for firm matches. Some rows have no size entry. The others give once, few or many, or a class for an expanded clone.

>TRBV11-2|-|TRBJ1-2|-
ASSLVAVAGYT
>TRBV10-2|-|TRBJ2-5|-
ASSDWETQY
>TRBV7-3|once|TRBJ2-3|TRBD2
ASSLGLAGDTQY
>TRBV11-3|-|TRBJ1-5|-
ASSLAHYSNQPQH
>TRBV21-1|-|TRBJ1-2|-
ASSKALTGGDYGYT
>TRBV28|-|TRBJ2-7|-
ASSRLGGRAFGEQY
>TRBV2|-|TRBJ2-7|TRBD1
ASSGQGAPFYEQY
>TRBV2|-|TRBJ2-5|TRBD2
ASRARVLAGGFTVY
>TRBV28|-|TRBJ1-3|TRBD1
ASSSRTGDDGNTIY
>TRBV6-5|-|TRBJ1-1|-
ASSYRTGRSNTEAF
>TRBV7-3|-|TRBJ1-4|TRBD1
ASSLDRGRKTV
>TRBV5-1|-|TRBJ1-1|-
ASSFVRGPKAF
>TRBV5-1|-|TRBJ2-2|-
ASSLELGLGELF
>TRBV29-1|-|TRBJ1-2|-
SVEFMGGYT
>TRBV19|-|TRBJ1-2|TRBD1
ASSRQGYGYT
>TRBV5-1|-|TRBJ2-1|TRBD1
ASSYSQTGQGYNEQF
>TRBV4-1|-|TRBJ2-7|TRBD1
ASSIRGTGETYEQY
>TRBV10-3|-|TRBJ2-1|TRBD2
AISRLAGVKSYNEQF
>TRBV6-1|-|TRBJ1-5|-
ASSLGRYQPQH
>TRBV27|-|TRBJ2-3|TRBD2
ASSTLAGGADTQY
>TRBV5-1|-|TRBJ1-4|TRBD1
ASSAGQGGEKLF
>TRBV4-1|-|TRBJ1-5|-
ASSQDRGDQPQH
>TRBV9|-|TRBJ1-5|-
ASSDRISNQPQH
>TRBV7-9|-|TRBJ2-7|-
ASSLQGKGYEQY
>TRBV19|-|TRBJ2-6|-
ASSDSSGANVLT
>TRBV6-1|-|TRBJ2-7|TRBD1
ASSEVGQGRYEQY
>TRBV6-4|few|TRBJ2-1|TRBD2
ASSDSTSGSNEQF